The 4 T cell receptor beta chains given below trace back to one sample, sequenced in a study of beta chain features in type 1 diabetes. As every portion of the isolated RNA was reverse transcribed, the sequencing read expressed TCRB transcripts. TCRdb's table, derived via immunoSEQ multiplex PCR, lists solely in-frame clones and lacks some. The top ten clones hold approximately 0.016% of a sample with about 330,000 clones, approximately 10% of them seen once. Sequences were obtained from naive CD4+ T cells from blood. All receptors come from a woman younger than 45 in good health.

J is TRBJ2-1 and V is TRBV6-5; D might be TRBD2 (7 bases). Trimming cost V 0 bases and J 5 bases, with 14 bases left between them. This CDR3 has 16 residues. Germline lookup yields CDR1 MNHEY and CDR2 SVGAGI. The CDR3 here is CASSYSGASGNNEQFF. CDR3 bases: TGTGCCAGCAGTTACTCGGGGGCTAGCGGAAACAATGAGCAGTTCTTC.

This clone has just a few counts. V usage is TRBV28 and J usage is TRBJ1-1; D gene ambiguous. V gave up 5 bases and J gave up 0 bases, with 10 bases separating them. This CDR3 spans 14 amino acids. Germline lookup yields CDR1 MDHEN and CDR2 SYDVKM. CDR3 in DNA: TGTGCCAGCAGTCCTCTTCTCGTGAACACTGAAGCTTTCTTT. Its translation: CASSPLLVNTEAFF.

The chain is built from TRBV2 and TRBJ2-1; D is perhaps TRBD2 (5 bases). Germline V lookup: CDR1 SNHLY, CDR2 FYNNEI. V lost 3 bases, J lost 0 bases, and 9 bases lay in between. This CDR3 region has 15 residues. The CDR3 reads CASSERAGSYNEQFF. The CDR3 DNA is TGTGCCAGCAGTGAGAGGGCTGGCTCCTACAATGAGCAGTTCTTC.

There are a few counts of this clone. CDR3 in DNA: TGTGCCAGCAGCTTGGGACAGGGAAACGCTGGCTACACCTTC. Protein sequence: CASSLGQGNAGYTF. The chain is built from TRBV7-9 and TRBJ1-2; TRBD1 matches 9 bases. In germline, CDR1 is SEHNR, CDR2 FQNEAQ (reference sequence). The trim removed 3 bases at V and 7 bases at J, leaving 6 bases unmatched. There are 14 residues in the CDR3. Filled out from reference TRBV7-9 and TRBJ1-2, the complete variable domain reads DTGVSQNPRHKITKRGQNVTFRCDPISEHNRLYWYRQTLGQGPEFLTYFQNEAQLEKSRLLSDRFSAERPKGSFSTLEIQRTEQGDSAMYLCASSLGQGNAGYTFGSGTRLTVV.